The next 5 T cell receptor beta chains were all read from a single sample in a study of T cell responses to AZD1222 COVID-19 vaccine. The method was immunoSEQ multiplex PCR; TCRdb's version includes in-frame clones alone and lacks a portion of them. The sample carries 150,000 or so clones, 80% to 95% recorded once. The sample here was peripheral blood, taken on day 0 of AZD1222 vaccination. All receptors come from an adult in good health.

The chain has TRBV6-5 and TRBJ1-1; D is undetermined. V lost 2 bases and J 5 bases, leaving 9 bases between the germline ends. The CDR3 has 13 residues. Germline CDR1 is MNHEY and CDR2 is SVGAGI. The CDR3, as DNA: TGTGCCAGCAGTTACGGACGGCGGACTGAAGCTTTCTTT. Translating gives CASSYGRRTEAFF.

This clone was found once. V usage is TRBV7-2 and J usage is TRBJ1-6; D gene unclear. The V gene lost 8 bases and the J gene lost 7 bases, with 21 bases spanning the gap. CDR1 and CDR2 from the germline V gene are SGHTA and FQGNSA. The CDR3 covers 16 residues. This chain's CDR3 is CASRTKGGPGNSPLHF. In nucleotides, the CDR3 is TGTGCCAGCCGTACCAAGGGAGGGCCGGGGAATTCACCCCTCCACTTT.

The chain uses TRBV5-1 and TRBJ1-1; 9 bases are shared with TRBD1. The germline CDR1 and CDR2 sequences are SGHRS and YFSETQ. The CDR3 is 16 residues long. V shed 5 bases and J 6 bases; nucleotides not matched to a gene: 14. The CDR3 region has the DNA TGCGCCAGCAGAAAAAGCTCAGGGACAGGGTATTCTGAAGCTTTCTTT. Protein: CASRKSSGTGYSEAFF.

This chain uses TRBV19 with TRBJ1-6, with 8 bases aligning to TRBD1. Germline V gives CDR1 LNHDA, CDR2 SQIVND (reference sequence). J lost 7 bases, V lost 4 bases, and 6 bases had no gene match. This CDR3 contains 15 residues. The CDR3 bases are TGTGCCAGTAGTACGGACAGGGATTACAATTCACCCCTCCACTTT. It specifies CASSTDRDYNSPLHF. Supplemented by reference TRBV19 and TRBJ1-6, the full variable domain reads DGGITQSPKYLFRKEGQNVTLSCEQNLNHDAMYWYRQDPGQGLRLIYYSQIVNDFQKGDIAEGYSVSREKKESFPLTVTSAQKNPTAFYLCASSTDRDYNSPLHFGNGTRLTVT.

The rearrangement uses TRBV7-9 and TRBJ2-3, with no clear D. V lost 1 base to trimming and J lost 7 bases, with 0 bases between them. The CDR3 sequence is 10 residues long. The germline V gene encodes CDR1 SEHNR and CDR2 FQNEAQ (reference sequence). The CDR3 is CASSLDTQYF. The CDR3 DNA sequence: TGTGCCAGCAGCTTAGATACGCAGTATTTT.